This T cell receptor (beta chain) was observed in a study of blood T cells in healthy people across ages. The CDR3 consists of 13 residues. The V segment lost 7 bases and the J segment 7 bases; nucleotides outside the gene matches: 3. Alongside a J-beta primer mix, a sample-barcoded 5' primer served in a second PCR lasting about 7 to 11 cycles. Using its own MiXCR run on the 5' RACE reads, TCRdb lists one record per CDR3 protein. The table shows roughly 800,000 distinct CDR3 sequences, with more than 45% occurring only once. The TCR comes from a man aged 30 to 45 in good health. V and J are TRBV12-3 or TRBV12-4 and TRBJ2-1; 11 positions match TRBD2. What was sequenced was blood. The CDR3 sequence: CASTSGRRNEQFF. CDR3 DNA sequence: TGTGCCAGCACTAGCGGGAGGAGAAATGAGCAGTTCTTC.